This entry concerns a single T cell receptor (beta chain). Its antigen is not known. The data were taken from a study of a mutant IDH1 vaccine in newly diagnosed glioma. Study-wide context: Earlier treatment was radiotherapy, temozolomide, or both, with most getting both.

This table comes from immunoSEQ multiplex PCR, and its TCRdb copy is limited to in-frame clones, with some not included. The data contain tens of thousands of clones, around four fifths of them seen just once; the ten biggest clones take up around 4.6%. Documented time point: week 35, safety follow-up. Vaccination used 300 ug of mutant IDH1 20-mer peptide per dose, with topical imiquimod. The trim removed 4 bases at V and 2 bases at J, leaving 13 bases unmatched. The CDR3 is 17 residues long. CDR1 and CDR2 from the germline V gene are MNHEY and SMNVEV (reference sequence). V is TRBV27 and J is TRBJ1-2, with 7 bases fitting TRBD1. The sequence was obtained from a man younger than 45 with glioma. Sequencing was performed on PBMCs, taken from a glioma patient whose treatment included an IDH1 peptide vaccine. CDR3 amino acids: CASSSDRRYITNYGYTF. CDR3 nucleotide sequence: TGTGCCAGCAGTTCGGACAGGAGATATATAACGAACTATGGCTACACCTTC.